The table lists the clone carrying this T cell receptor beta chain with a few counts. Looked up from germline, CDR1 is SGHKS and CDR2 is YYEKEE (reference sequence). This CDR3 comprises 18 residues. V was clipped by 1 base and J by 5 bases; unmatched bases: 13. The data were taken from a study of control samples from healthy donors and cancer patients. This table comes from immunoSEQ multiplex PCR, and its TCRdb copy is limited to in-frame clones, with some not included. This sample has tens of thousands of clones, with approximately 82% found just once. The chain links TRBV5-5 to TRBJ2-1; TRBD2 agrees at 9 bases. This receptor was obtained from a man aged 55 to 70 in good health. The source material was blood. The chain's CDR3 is CASSLSPWASGVDNEQFF. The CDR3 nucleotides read TGTGCCAGCAGCTTGTCTCCGTGGGCTAGCGGGGTCGACAATGAGCAGTTCTTC.